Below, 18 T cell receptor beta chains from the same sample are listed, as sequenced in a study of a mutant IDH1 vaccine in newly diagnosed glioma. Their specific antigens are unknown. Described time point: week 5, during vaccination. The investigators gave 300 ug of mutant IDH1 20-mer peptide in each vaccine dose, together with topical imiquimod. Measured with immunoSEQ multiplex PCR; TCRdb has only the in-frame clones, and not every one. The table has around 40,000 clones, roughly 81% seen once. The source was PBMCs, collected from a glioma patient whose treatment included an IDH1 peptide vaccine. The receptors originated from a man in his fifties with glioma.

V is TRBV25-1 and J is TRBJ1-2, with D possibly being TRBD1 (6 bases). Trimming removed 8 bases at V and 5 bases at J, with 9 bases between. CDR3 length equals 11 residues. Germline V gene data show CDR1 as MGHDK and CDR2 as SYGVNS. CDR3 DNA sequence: TGTGCCAGCGAGCAGGGGTATGGCTACACCTTC. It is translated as CASEQGYGYTF.

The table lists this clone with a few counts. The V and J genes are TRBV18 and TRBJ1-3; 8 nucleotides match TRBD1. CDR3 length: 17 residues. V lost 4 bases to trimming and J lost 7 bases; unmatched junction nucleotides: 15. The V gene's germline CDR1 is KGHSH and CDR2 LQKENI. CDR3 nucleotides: TGTGCCAGCTCACTACAAAATGTCGGACAGGGAAGGAACACCATATATTTT. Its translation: CASSLQNVGQGRNTIYF.

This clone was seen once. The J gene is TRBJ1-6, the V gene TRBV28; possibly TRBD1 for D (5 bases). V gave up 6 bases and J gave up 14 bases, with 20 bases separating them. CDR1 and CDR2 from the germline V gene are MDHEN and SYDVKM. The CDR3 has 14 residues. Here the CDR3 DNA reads TGTGCCAGCAGAGTGCCGGGACCTTCGAGCGCCCTCCACTTT. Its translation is CASRVPGPSSALHF.

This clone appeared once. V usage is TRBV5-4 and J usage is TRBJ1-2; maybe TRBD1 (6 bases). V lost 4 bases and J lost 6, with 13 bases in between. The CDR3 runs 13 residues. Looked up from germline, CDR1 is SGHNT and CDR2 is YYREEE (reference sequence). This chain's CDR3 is CASSADRNHGYTF. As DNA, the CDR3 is TGTGCCAGCAGCGCGGACAGAAACCATGGCTACACCTTC.

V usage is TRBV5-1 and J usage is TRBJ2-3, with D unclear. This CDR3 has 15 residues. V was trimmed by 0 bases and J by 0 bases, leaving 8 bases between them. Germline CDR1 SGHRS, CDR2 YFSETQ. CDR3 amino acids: CASSLGHLSTDTQYF. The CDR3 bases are TGCGCCAGCAGCTTGGGACACTTAAGCACAGATACGCAGTATTTT.

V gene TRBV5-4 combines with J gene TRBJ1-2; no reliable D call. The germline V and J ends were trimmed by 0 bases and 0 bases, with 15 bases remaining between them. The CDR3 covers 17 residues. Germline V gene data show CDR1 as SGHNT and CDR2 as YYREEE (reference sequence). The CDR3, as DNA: TGTGCCAGCAGCTTGGCCGGTGAAGGAGGGACTAACTATGGCTACACCTTC. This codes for CASSLAGEGGTNYGYTF.

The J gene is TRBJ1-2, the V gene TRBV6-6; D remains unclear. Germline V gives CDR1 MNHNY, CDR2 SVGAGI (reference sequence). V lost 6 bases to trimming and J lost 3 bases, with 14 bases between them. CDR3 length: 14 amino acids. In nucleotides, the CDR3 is TGTGCCAGCAGAGACTCCGGATCGGACTATGGCTACACCTTC. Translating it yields CASRDSGSDYGYTF.

The CDR3 is CASSQDGQQYF. CDR3 nucleotide sequence: TGTGCCAGCAGCCAAGACGGACAGCAGTACTTC. The chain is built from TRBV11-2 and TRBJ2-7, with D uncertain. From germline, CDR1 is SGHAT and CDR2 FQNNGV. V was clipped by 5 bases and J by 8 bases, with 10 bases between them. The CDR3 spans 11 residues.

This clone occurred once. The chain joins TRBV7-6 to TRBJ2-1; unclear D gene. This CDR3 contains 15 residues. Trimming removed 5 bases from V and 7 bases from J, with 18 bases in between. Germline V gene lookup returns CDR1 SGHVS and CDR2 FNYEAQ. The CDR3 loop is CASSPVVREQNEQFF. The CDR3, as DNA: TGTGCCAGCAGCCCCGTTGTTAGGGAACAGAATGAGCAGTTCTTC. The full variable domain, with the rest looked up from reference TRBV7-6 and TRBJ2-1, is GAGVSQSPRYKVTKRGQDVALRCDPISGHVSLYWYRQALGQGPEFLTYFNYEAQQDKSGLPNDRFSAERPEGSISTLTIQRTEQRDSAMYRCASSPVVREQNEQFFGPGTRLTVL.

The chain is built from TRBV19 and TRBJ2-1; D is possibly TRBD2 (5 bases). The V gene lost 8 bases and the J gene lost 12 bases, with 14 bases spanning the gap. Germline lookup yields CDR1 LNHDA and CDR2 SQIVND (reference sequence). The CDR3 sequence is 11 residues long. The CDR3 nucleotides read TGTGCCAGTCAAGGACTTACGGTGCAGTTCTTC. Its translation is CASQGLTVQFF.

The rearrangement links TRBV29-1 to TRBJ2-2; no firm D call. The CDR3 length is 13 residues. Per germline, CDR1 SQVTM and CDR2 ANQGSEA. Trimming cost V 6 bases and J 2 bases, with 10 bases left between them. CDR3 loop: CSVTDINTGELFF. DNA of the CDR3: TGCAGCGTCACAGACATAAACACCGGGGAGCTGTTTTTT.

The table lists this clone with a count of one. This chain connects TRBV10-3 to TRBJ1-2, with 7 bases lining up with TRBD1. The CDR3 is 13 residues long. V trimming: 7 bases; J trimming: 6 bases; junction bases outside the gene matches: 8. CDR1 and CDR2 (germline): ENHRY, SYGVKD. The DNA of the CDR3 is TGTGCCATCACCCAGGGGGGTCGGGATGGCTACACCTTC. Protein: CAITQGGRDGYTF.

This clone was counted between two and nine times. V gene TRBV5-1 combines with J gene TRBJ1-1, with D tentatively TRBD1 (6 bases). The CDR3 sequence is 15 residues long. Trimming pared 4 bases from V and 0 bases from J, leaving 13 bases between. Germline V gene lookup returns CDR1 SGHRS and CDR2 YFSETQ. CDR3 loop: CASSPTGGLNTEAFF. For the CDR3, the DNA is TGCGCCAGCAGCCCGACAGGAGGTTTGAACACTGAAGCTTTCTTT.

CDR3 bases: TGTGCCAGTACTCCATCCTCCGGGACAGGGTTCCACGAGCAGTACTTC. Translation gives CASTPSSGTGFHEQYF. This sequence joins TRBV19 and TRBJ2-7; 9 nucleotides align to TRBD1. Germline loops: CDR1 LNHDA, CDR2 SQIVND (reference sequence). The V and J ends lost 7 bases and 5 bases, in that order; junction bases with no gene match: 15. The CDR3 is made up of 16 amino acids. Supplemented by reference TRBV19 and TRBJ2-7, the full variable domain reads DGGITQSPKYLFRKEGQNVTLSCEQNLNHDAMYWYRQDPGQGLRLIYYSQIVNDFQKGDIAEGYSVSREKKESFPLTVTSAQKNPTAFYLCASTPSSGTGFHEQYFGPGTRLTVT.

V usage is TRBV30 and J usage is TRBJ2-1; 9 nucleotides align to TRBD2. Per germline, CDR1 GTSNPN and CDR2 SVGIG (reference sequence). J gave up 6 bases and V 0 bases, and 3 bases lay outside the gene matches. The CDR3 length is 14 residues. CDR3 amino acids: CAWSVGRGGNEQFF. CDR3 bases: TGTGCCTGGAGTGTAGGGCGGGGGGGCAATGAGCAGTTCTTC.

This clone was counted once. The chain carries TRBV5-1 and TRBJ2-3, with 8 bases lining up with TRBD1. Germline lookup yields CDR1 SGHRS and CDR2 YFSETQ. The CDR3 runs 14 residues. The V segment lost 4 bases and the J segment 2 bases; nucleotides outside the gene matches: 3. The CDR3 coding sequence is TGCGCCAGCAGCAAGACAGGGGTCACAGATACGCAGTATTTT. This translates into CASSKTGVTDTQYF. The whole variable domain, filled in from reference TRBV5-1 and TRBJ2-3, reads KAGVTQTPRYLIKTRGQQVTLSCSPISGHRSVSWYQQTPGQGLQFLFEYFSETQRNKGNFPGRFSGRQFSNSRSEMNVSTLELGDSALYLCASSKTGVTDTQYFGPGTRLTVL.

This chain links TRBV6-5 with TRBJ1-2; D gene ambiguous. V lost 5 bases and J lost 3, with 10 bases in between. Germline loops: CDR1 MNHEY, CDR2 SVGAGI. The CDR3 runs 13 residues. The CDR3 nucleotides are TGTGCCAGCAGTGGACCTAGAGACTATGGCTACACCTTC. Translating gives CASSGPRDYGYTF.

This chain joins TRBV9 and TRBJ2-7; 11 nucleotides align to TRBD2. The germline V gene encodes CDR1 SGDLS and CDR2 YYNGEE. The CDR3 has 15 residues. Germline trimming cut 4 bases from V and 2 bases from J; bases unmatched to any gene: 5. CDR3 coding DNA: TGTGCCAGCAGCCTGACTAGCGGGACTACCTACGAGCAGTACTTC. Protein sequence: CASSLTSGTTYEQYF.